Listed below are T cell receptor beta chains from one sample, sequenced in a study of blood T cell repertoires in COVID-19. Clones were sequenced by immunoSEQ multiplex PCR, and TCRdb holds only the in-frame ones, with some missing. Altogether about 180,000 clones are present, roughly 90% being singletons, with the ten largest covering roughly 7%. Sequenced: PBMCs or T cells enriched from blood (not recorded which). These receptors all stem from a woman aged 50 to 65 who had recovered from COVID-19. Each CDR3 is given with its conserved first and last residue. The D gene is left open where the match is weak. Clone sizes are given selectively: once, few, many, or a class where the clone is expanded.

d_gene: NA
j_gene: TRBJ2-7
abundance: NA
v_gene: TRBV5-5
CDR3nt: TGTGCCAGCAGCTTTGCGGGCACTTACGAGCAGTACTTC
CDR3aa: CASSFAGTYEQYF

d_gene: NA
j_gene: TRBJ2-1
abundance: once
v_gene: TRBV7-2
CDR3nt: TGTGCCAGCAGCTATAGCGGAGACAATGAGCAGTTCTTC
CDR3aa: CASSYSGDNEQFF

d_gene: TRBD2
j_gene: TRBJ2-2
abundance: NA
v_gene: TRBV30
CDR3nt: TGTGCCTGGAAACGGACTAGCGCCGCCACCGGGGAGCTGTTTTTT
CDR3aa: CAWKRTSAATGELFF

d_gene: NA
j_gene: TRBJ2-2
abundance: NA
v_gene: TRBV24-1
CDR3nt: TGTGCCACCAGTGGGTGGGCATACACCGGGGAGCTGTTTTTT
CDR3aa: CATSGWAYTGELFF

d_gene: NA
j_gene: TRBJ1-6
abundance: NA
v_gene: TRBV9
CDR3nt: TGTGCCAGCAGCGTTGCGGGGGGCCCCTTTCACTTT
CDR3aa: CASSVAGGPFHF

d_gene: NA
j_gene: TRBJ2-5
abundance: NA
v_gene: TRBV19
CDR3nt: TGTGCCAGTAGGCCCGCATTTCGAGGTGATGGCCAAGAGACCCAGTACTTC
CDR3aa: CASRPAFRGDGQETQYF

d_gene: TRBD2
j_gene: TRBJ2-1
abundance: once
v_gene: TRBV7-8
CDR3nt: TGTGCCAGCAGCACTATATCTAGCGGATTCTACAATGAGCAGTTCTTC
CDR3aa: CASSTISSGFYNEQFF

d_gene: NA
j_gene: TRBJ2-5
abundance: NA
v_gene: TRBV7-7
CDR3nt: TGTGCTAGCAGCCCCGGAAAGTACAGCCAAGAGACCCAGTACTTC
CDR3aa: CASSPGKYSQETQYF

d_gene: NA
j_gene: TRBJ1-2
abundance: NA
v_gene: TRBV11-1
CDR3nt: TGTGCCAGCAGCCGAGATACGGTGGACTATGGCTACACCTTC
CDR3aa: CASSRDTVDYGYTF

d_gene: TRBD2
j_gene: TRBJ2-2
abundance: NA
v_gene: TRBV5-1
CDR3nt: TGCGCCAGCAGCCTGGGCAGGGTGCCTGGACTAGCGGGAGGGGCTACCGGGGAGCTGTTTTTT
CDR3aa: CASSLGRVPGLAGGATGELFF

d_gene: TRBD2
j_gene: TRBJ2-4
abundance: NA
v_gene: TRBV29-1
CDR3nt: TGCAGCGTTGAGTATTGGACAGCGGGAGCAAGAAACATTCAGTACTTC
CDR3aa: CSVEYWTAGARNIQYF

d_gene: NA
j_gene: TRBJ1-2
abundance: NA
v_gene: TRBV6-5
CDR3nt: TGTGCCAGCAGTTATTCAGGGGACGCCAACTATGGCTACACCTTC
CDR3aa: CASSYSGDANYGYTF

d_gene: NA
j_gene: TRBJ2-1
abundance: NA
v_gene: TRBV14
CDR3nt: TGTGCCAGCAGTCGTAGAGGGCCAGCTACCTACAATGAGCAGTTCTTC
CDR3aa: CASSRRGPATYNEQFF

d_gene: TRBD1
j_gene: TRBJ2-2
abundance: NA
v_gene: TRBV6-5
CDR3nt: TGTGCCAGCAGCTTACAGGGGGCCGGGGAGCTGTTTTTT
CDR3aa: CASSLQGAGELFF

d_gene: NA
j_gene: TRBJ2-7
abundance: NA
v_gene: TRBV7-6
CDR3nt: TGTGCCAGCAGCTTAGGCCCGACAACCATCTACGAGCAGTACTTC
CDR3aa: CASSLGPTTIYEQYF

d_gene: TRBD2
j_gene: TRBJ2-2
abundance: once
v_gene: TRBV27
CDR3nt: TGTGCCAGCAGCCGACGGACTAGCGGGAGTACCGGGGAGCTGTTTTTT
CDR3aa: CASSRRTSGSTGELFF

d_gene: TRBD1
j_gene: TRBJ1-2
abundance: NA
v_gene: TRBV5-4
CDR3nt: TGTGCCAGCAGCTCATGGGCCGGGACAGCCTATGGCTACACCTTC
CDR3aa: CASSSWAGTAYGYTF

d_gene: NA
j_gene: TRBJ2-1
abundance: few
v_gene: TRBV5-5
CDR3nt: TGTGCCAGCAGCCCTAGCCGTCTAGCGGTAGGGGGTTACAATGAGCAGTTCTTC
CDR3aa: CASSPSRLAVGGYNEQFF

d_gene: TRBD1
j_gene: TRBJ1-2
abundance: once
v_gene: TRBV14
CDR3nt: TGTGCCAGCAGCCAAGGGGGGACAGAAAACTATGGCTACACCTTC
CDR3aa: CASSQGGTENYGYTF

d_gene: NA
j_gene: TRBJ1-2
abundance: NA
v_gene: TRBV28
CDR3nt: TGTGCCAGCAGTGTTACAAGCGGTGGATATTATGGCTACACCTTC
CDR3aa: CASSVTSGGYYGYTF

d_gene: NA
j_gene: TRBJ2-1
abundance: once
v_gene: TRBV11-3
CDR3nt: TGTGCCAGCAGCTTAGACGGGAGCTCCTACAATGAGCAGTTCTTC
CDR3aa: CASSLDGSSYNEQFF

d_gene: TRBD1
j_gene: TRBJ1-5
abundance: NA
v_gene: TRBV2
CDR3nt: TGTGCCAGCAGTGGGGCGACAGGGGGGAGAGGCAATCAGCCCCAGCATTTT
CDR3aa: CASSGATGGRGNQPQHF

d_gene: TRBD2
j_gene: TRBJ2-1
abundance: NA
v_gene: TRBV3-1/TRBV3-2
CDR3nt: TGTGCCAGCAGCCAAGTCGTCGCGGGAGTTGGTGAGCAGTTCTTC
CDR3aa: CASSQVVAGVGEQFF

d_gene: NA
j_gene: TRBJ2-7
abundance: NA
v_gene: TRBV2
CDR3nt: TGTGCCAGCAGTGGGCAGGGGAAGGGGTACGAGCAGTACTTC
CDR3aa: CASSGQGKGYEQYF

d_gene: NA
j_gene: TRBJ1-5
abundance: NA
v_gene: TRBV2
CDR3nt: TGTGCCAGCAGTGGAGTTAATAGCAATCAGCCCCAGCATTTT
CDR3aa: CASSGVNSNQPQHF

d_gene: TRBD2
j_gene: TRBJ2-2
abundance: NA
v_gene: TRBV14
CDR3nt: TGTGCCAGCAGCCAAAATCAACTAGCGGGAGACACCGGGGAGCTGTTTTTT
CDR3aa: CASSQNQLAGDTGELFF

d_gene: TRBD2
j_gene: TRBJ2-4
abundance: NA
v_gene: TRBV7-2
CDR3nt: TGTGCCAGCAGCCGGACTAGCGGGAGAATGGGCAAAAACATTCAGTACTTC
CDR3aa: CASSRTSGRMGKNIQYF

d_gene: TRBD2
j_gene: TRBJ2-1
abundance: NA
v_gene: TRBV5-1
CDR3nt: TGCGCCAGCAAAAGAGGAGTAGGCGGGAGCTCTTACAATGAGCAGTTCTTC
CDR3aa: CASKRGVGGSSYNEQFF